Below are 32 T cell receptor beta chains sequenced from a single sample in a study of T cell clonality in common variable immunodeficiency. Assay: immunoSEQ multiplex PCR; the TCRdb copy retains only in-frame clones and omits some. The repertoire yields tens of thousands of clones, none seen only once; the top ten contain over 9%. Material: peripheral blood mononuclear cells. These receptors all come from a person between 18 and 70 years old in good health.

CDR3 loop: CSARSLAGKGSEQFF. CDR3 DNA (partial): TGCAGTGCTAGGAGCCTAGCGGGAAAGGGGAGTGAG. The chain has TRBV20-1 and TRBJ2-1, with 9 bases fitting TRBD2. The sequence runs out 3 residues before the end of the CDR3; the remainder is reconstructed from the germline J gene. This CDR3 is built from 15 residues. Germline V gene data show CDR1 as DFQATT and CDR2 as SNEGSKA (reference sequence). J was trimmed by 9 bases and V by 3 bases; bases with no gene match: 12.

This clone was counted ten times or more. The CDR3 sequence is CASSPPGQGYGYTF. CDR3 DNA, as far as it was read: TGTGCCAGCAGCCCCCCCGGCCAGGGCTATGGC. This rearrangement joins TRBV7-2 to TRBJ1-2, with a tentative D call TRBD1 (5 bases). The read terminates 3 residues ahead of where the CDR3 ends, so the germline J gene completes it. V was shortened by 5 bases and J by 4 bases, with 14 bases between the two germline ends. The V gene's germline CDR1 is SGHTA and CDR2 FQGNSA. This CDR3 is built from 14 residues.

Points on this clone: The CDR3 goes on 3 residues after the read ends, and that part is filled in from the germline J gene. V is TRBV29-1 and J is TRBJ2-3; 8 bases line up with TRBD2. The ends lost 1 base at V and 5 bases at J; junction bases unmatched: 5. The CDR3 has 14 amino acids. CDR1 and CDR2 from the germline V gene are SQVTM and ANQGSEA. CDR3 DNA, as far as it was read: TGCAGCGTTGAAGGACGGGAGGGGAAAGATACG. Amino acid sequence: CSVEGREGKDT. The whole CDR3 sequence reads CSVEGREGKDTQYF.

The sample holds many counts of this clone. Read data end 3 residues before the CDR3 end; the end is taken from the germline J gene. The chain has TRBV18 and TRBJ1-3, with D perhaps matching TRBD1 (5 bases). CDR3 length equals 15 residues. Germline-derived CDR1 and CDR2 are KGHSH and LQKENI. Trimming left V 3 bases short and J 0 bases short, with 9 bases between. CDR3 loop: CASSPPGLSGNTIYF. Partial CDR3 DNA: TGTGCCAGCTCACCGCCAGGGCTCTCTGGAAACACC. Supplemented by reference TRBV18 and TRBJ1-3, the full variable domain reads NAGVMQNPRHLVRRRGQEARLRCSPMKGHSHVYWYRQLPEEGLKFMVYLQKENIIDESGMPKERFSAEFPKEGPSILRIQQVVRGDSAAYFCASSPPGLSGNTIYFGEGSWLTVV.

Only a few counts were recorded for this clone. The read terminates 3 residues before the CDR3 end, so the remaining end is supplied by the germline J gene. The J gene is TRBJ2-4, the V gene TRBV2, with a possible D match to TRBD1 (7 bases). The germline V gene encodes CDR1 SNHLY and CDR2 FYNNEI. The length of the CDR3 is 15 residues. V lost 6 bases and J lost 0, with 12 bases in between. CDR3 protein: CASSRQGLAKNIQYF. The sequenced CDR3 bases are TGTGCCAGCAGCAGACAGGGACTAGCCAAAAACATT.

This clone was detected many times. The CDR3 end falls 3 residues outside the read, so it is completed with the germline J gene. The chain couples TRBV19 to TRBJ1-1, with 8 bases fitting TRBD1. Germline CDR1 LNHDA, CDR2 SQIVND (reference sequence). J gave up 0 bases and V 7 bases, and 7 bases lay outside the gene matches. This CDR3 has 15 residues. CDR3: CASMGDRRVNTEAFF. The part of the CDR3 DNA that was read is TGTGCCAGTATGGGGGACAGGAGAGTGAACACTGAA.

This clone has a count of ten or more. The read ends 3 residues before the CDR3 terminus; that terminus is restored from the germline J gene. The genes are TRBV5-5 and TRBJ1-2, with 8 bases matching TRBD1. There are 15 residues in the CDR3. The ends lost 2 bases at V and 6 bases at J; junction bases unmatched: 9. Germline V gene sequence: CDR1 SGHKS, CDR2 YYEKEE (reference sequence). CDR3 protein: CASSFLAGGSDGYTF. CDR3 DNA, as far as it was read: TGTGCCAGCAGCTTCTTGGCAGGGGGCAGTGATGGC. The full variable domain, with the rest looked up from reference TRBV5-5 and TRBJ1-2, is DAGVTQSPTHLIKTRGQQVTLRCSPISGHKSVSWYQQVLGQGPQFIFQYYEKEERGRGNFPDRFSARQFPNYSSELNVNALLLGDSALYLCASSFLAGGSDGYTFGSGTRLTVV.

This clone was seen at least ten times. Read data end 3 residues before the CDR3 end; the end is taken from the germline J gene. The rearrangement joins TRBV4-1 to TRBJ2-1; 8 bases agree with TRBD2. The CDR3 is 16 residues long. V lost 3 bases to trimming and J lost 2 bases; unmatched junction nucleotides: 6. Germline CDR1 MGHRA, CDR2 YSYEKL. The sequenced CDR3 bases are TGCGCCAGCAGCCACTTCTTTAGCGGGACCTACAATGAG. Amino acid sequence: CASSHFFSGTYNE. The entire CDR3 protein reads CASSHFFSGTYNEQFF.

This clone came up many times. The missing CDR3 end, 3 residues past where the read stops, is filled in from the germline J gene. The chain couples TRBV19 to TRBJ1-2; D may be TRBD1 (5 bases). The CDR3 is 12 residues long. The germline CDR1 and CDR2 sequences are LNHDA and SQIVND (reference sequence). This chain's CDR3 is CASSIQGGGYTF. The DNA read from the CDR3 is TGTGCCAGTAGTATACAGGGAGGCGGC.

About this clone: The read halts 3 residues ahead of the CDR3 end, with the missing end drawn from the germline J gene. The J gene is TRBJ2-7, the V gene TRBV27, with D perhaps matching TRBD1 (6 bases). V was shortened by 5 bases and J by 5 bases, with 22 bases between the two germline ends. This CDR3 is built from 16 residues. Per germline, CDR1 MNHEY and CDR2 SMNVEV (reference sequence). This CDR3 reads CASSPGKQGPRNEQYF. CDR3 DNA (partial): TGTGCCAGCAGTCCGGGGAAACAGGGCCCTCGGAACGAG.

In this sample, this clone turned up many times. The read halts 3 residues ahead of the CDR3 end, with the missing end drawn from the germline J gene. The chain employs TRBV20-1 and TRBJ2-3, with D tentatively TRBD2 (6 bases). The V and J ends lost 0 bases and 2 bases respectively, with 15 bases between them. CDR1 and CDR2 from the germline V gene are DFQATT and SNEGSKA (reference sequence). The CDR3 sequence is 16 residues long. The chain's CDR3 is CSARDLSAGPTDTQYF. The sequenced CDR3 bases are TGCAGTGCTAGAGATCTATCAGCGGGCCCCACAGATACG.

This clone was observed many times. The CDR3 goes on 3 residues after the read ends, and that part is filled in from the germline J gene. V is TRBV30 and J is TRBJ2-5; D not resolved. This CDR3 has 12 amino acids. Germline V gene sequence: CDR1 GTSNPN, CDR2 SVGIG (reference sequence). V dropped 5 bases and J dropped 7 bases, with 14 bases sitting between them. The CDR3 DNA, read in part, is TGTGCCTGGGCAGAGGCGGCCGCGACC. Its translation is CAWAEAAAT. From start to end, the CDR3 is CAWAEAAATQYF.

At least ten counts were recorded for this clone. The read finishes 3 residues shy of the CDR3 end, and the germline J gene is used to complete it. V usage is TRBV12-3 or TRBV12-4 and J usage is TRBJ1-1, with D possibly TRBD1 on 5 matching bases. With 3 bases removed from V and 1 base from J, the gap between germline ends came to 12 bases. This CDR3 is 15 amino acids long. Here the CDR3 reads CASSLQDTRNTEAFF. Incomplete CDR3 DNA: TGTGCCAGCAGTTTGCAGGACACCAGGAACACTGAA.

Ten or more counts support this clone. The DNA ends 3 residues before the CDR3 does, and the rest of the CDR3 is filled in from the germline J gene. This chain connects TRBV6-2 or TRBV6-3 to TRBJ2-3, with D possibly TRBD2 on 5 matching bases. With 0 bases removed from V and 5 bases from J, the gap between germline ends came to 15 bases. This CDR3 has 16 residues. Germline V gene lookup returns CDR1 MNHEY and CDR2 SVGEGT. The covered CDR3 bases are TGTGCCAGCAGTTACTCGTTCTCAGGAGGAAAAGATACG. Residues: CASSYSFSGGKDT. The entire CDR3 protein is CASSYSFSGGKDTQYF.

Many counts were recorded for this clone. The read terminates 3 residues before the CDR3 end, so the remaining end is supplied by the germline J gene. This chain uses TRBV7-6 with TRBJ2-3, with 8 bases lining up with TRBD1. V trimming: 5 bases; J trimming: 2 bases; junction bases outside the gene matches: 6. Germline CDR1 SGHVS, CDR2 FNYEAQ. The CDR3 length is 15 residues. The DNA read from the CDR3 is TGTGCCAGCAGCCCGAGGACAGGGACCACAGATACG. This translates into CASSPRTGTTDT. The entire CDR3 protein is CASSPRTGTTDTQYF.

This clone was observed many times. The read terminates 3 residues before the CDR3 end, so the remaining end is supplied by the germline J gene. The V and J genes are TRBV10-3 and TRBJ1-1; D may be TRBD1 (6 bases). V lost 4 bases, J lost 4 bases, and 13 bases lay in between. Looked up from germline, CDR1 is ENHRY and CDR2 is SYGVKD. The CDR3 contains 14 residues. The CDR3 DNA, read in part, is TGTGCCATCAGTGCAGGGGCGGGGGTCACTGAA. This translates into CAISAGAGVTE. The complete CDR3 protein is CAISAGAGVTEAFF.

To note about this clone: Read sequence stops 3 residues before the CDR3 end, and the germline J gene provides the missing end. The chain recombines TRBV19 with TRBJ1-2; D unclear. Looked up from germline, CDR1 is LNHDA and CDR2 is SQIVND (reference sequence). There are 15 residues in the CDR3. The DNA read from the CDR3 is TGTGCCAGTAGTATAGATCGGAGTGGGTACTACGAG. This translates into CASSIDRSGYYE. The full CDR3 protein reads CASSIDRSGYYEYTF. Full variable domain (remainder filled in from reference TRBV19 and TRBJ1-2): DGGITQSPKYLFRKEGQNVTLSCEQNLNHDAMYWYRQDPGQGLRLIYYSQIVNDFQKGDIAEGYSVSREKKESFPLTVTSAQKNPTAFYLCASSIDRSGYYEYTFGSGTRLTVV.

The sample holds a few counts of this clone. The junction and the germline gene differ at one end; a read error may be behind it. The read terminates 3 residues before the CDR3 end, so the remaining end is supplied by the germline J gene. The chain combines TRBV30 with TRBJ1-3; D unresolved. This CDR3 is built from 13 residues. Germline loops: CDR1 GTSNPN, CDR2 SVGIG (reference sequence). CDR3 DNA (partial): TGTGCCTGGACGACACTCTCTGGAGACACC. Its translation: CAWTTLSGDT. The complete CDR3 protein is CAWTTLSGDTIYF.

The sample holds many counts of this clone. The CDR3 end falls 3 residues outside the read, so it is completed with the germline J gene. This chain uses TRBV19 with TRBJ1-5, with 9 bases that match TRBD1. The CDR3 runs to 12 residues. Trimming removed 9 bases from V and 7 bases from J; junction bases left unmatched: 4. In germline, CDR1 is LNHDA, CDR2 SQIVND (reference sequence). CDR3 in amino acids: CASTGGRQPQHF. The CDR3 bases that were read are TGTGCCAGCACAGGGGGCCGGCAGCCC.

At least ten counts were recorded for this clone. The DNA ends 3 residues before the CDR3 does, and the rest of the CDR3 is filled in from the germline J gene. J is TRBJ1-3 and V is TRBV28; TRBD1 matches at 10 bases. The V segment lost 6 bases and the J segment 2 bases; nucleotides outside the gene matches: 10. The germline V gene has CDR1 MDHEN and CDR2 SYDVKM. This CDR3 is built from 17 residues. Incomplete CDR3 DNA: TGTGCCAGCAGACCACCGACAGGGGGCGGAACTGGAAACACC. This gives the protein CASRPPTGGGTGNT. The whole CDR3 is CASRPPTGGGTGNTIYF. The whole variable domain, remainder taken from reference TRBV28 and TRBJ1-3, is DVKVTQSSRYLVKRTGEKVFLECVQDMDHENMFWYRQDPGLGLRLIYFSYDVKMKEKGDIPEGYSVSREKKERFSLILESASTNQTSMYLCASRPPTGGGTGNTIYFGEGSWLTVV.

This clone was seen ten or more times. The CDR3 end lies 3 residues beyond the end of the read and is filled in from the germline J gene. The chain recombines TRBV5-1 with TRBJ2-1; 13 bases align to TRBD2. The V gene's germline CDR1 is SGHRS and CDR2 YFSETQ. Trimming removed 6 bases from V and 4 bases from J; junction bases left unmatched: 7. The CDR3 contains 16 residues. Here the CDR3 reads CASTLPLAGGYNEQFF. The part of the CDR3 DNA that was read is TGCGCCAGCACCCTACCACTAGCGGGAGGGTACAATGAG.

This clone was counted at least ten times. With the read ending 3 residues before the CDR3 end, the germline J gene is used to fill in that end. The V gene is TRBV5-6, the J gene TRBJ2-4; the D gene could be TRBD1 or TRBD2 (5 bases each). The CDR3 is 15 residues long. Germline CDR1 and CDR2: SGHDT and YYEEEE. The V gene lost 1 base and the J gene lost 1 base, with 9 bases spanning the gap. CDR3 bases read: TGTGCCAGCAGCTTGTCGAGGGGTGCCAAAAACATT. Translated: CASSLSRGAKNI. The full CDR3 is CASSLSRGAKNIQYF.

This clone occurred many times. The DNA ends 3 residues before the CDR3 does, and the rest of the CDR3 is filled in from the germline J gene. The chain uses TRBV6-1 and TRBJ2-7; possibly TRBD1 for D (6 bases). The V and J ends lost 4 bases and 1 base respectively, with 14 bases between them. CDR1 and CDR2 from the germline V gene are MNHNS and SASEGT. The CDR3 spans 15 residues. The covered CDR3 bases are TGTGCCAGCAGTGGTGCTGGGGGCCTTTCCTACGAG. The encoded protein is CASSGAGGLSYE. The whole CDR3 protein reads CASSGAGGLSYEQYF.

This clone was counted ten times or more. The read comes to an end 3 residues before the CDR3 does, leaving the germline J gene to fill in the end. The chain is built from TRBV5-1 and TRBJ1-2, with D perhaps TRBD1 (6 bases). CDR1 SGHRS and CDR2 YFSETQ come from the germline V gene. V was cut by 2 bases and J by 4 bases, with 9 bases left in between. The CDR3 loop spans 13 amino acids. CDR3 DNA, as far as it was read: TGCGCCAGCAGCTTACAGGGTTCCTATGGC. This gives the protein CASSLQGSYG. The entire CDR3 reads CASSLQGSYGYTF.

This clone came up many times. The sequenced fragment ends 3 residues before the CDR3 boundary, so the rest is inferred from the germline J gene. The chain carries TRBV19 and TRBJ2-1; 7 bases line up with TRBD2. The CDR3 runs 16 residues. Losses at the gene ends were 7 bases for V and 4 bases for J; bases not matched to a gene: 13. Germline V gives CDR1 LNHDA, CDR2 SQIVND (reference sequence). CDR3 protein: CASTPPAAGAYNEQFF. The CDR3 DNA, read in part, is TGTGCCAGTACCCCCCCAGCGGCGGGAGCATACAATGAG.

Concerning this clone itself: A read error is possible here, since a much larger clone lies one base away. The read falls 3 residues short of the CDR3 end, and the missing part is taken from the germline J gene. This sample also contains other DNA sequences that code for the same CDR3. The chain recombines TRBV2 with TRBJ1-3, with D possibly being TRBD1 (5 bases). The CDR3 runs 15 residues. Germline-derived CDR1 and CDR2 are SNHLY and FYNNEI. The part of the CDR3 DNA that was read is TGTGCCAGCACTCGGGGGACTGACTCTGGAAACACG. Its protein product is CASTRGTDSGNT. The entire CDR3 protein reads CASTRGTDSGNTIYF. The variable domain in full, with the rest retrieved from reference TRBV2 and TRBJ1-3, is EPEVTQTPSHQVTQMGQEVILRCVPISNHLYFYWYRQILGQKVEFLVSFYNNEISEKSEIFDDQFSVERPDGSNFTLKIRSTKLEDSAMYFCASTRGTDSGNTIYFGEGSWLTVV.

This clone was detected ten times or more. The observed sequence ends 3 residues before the CDR3 terminus, with the missing tail filled in from the germline J gene. This rearrangement joins TRBV4-2 to TRBJ1-5; 9 bases are a match to TRBD1. Trimming at V came to 4 bases and at J to 5 bases, leaving 9 bases not matched to a gene. The CDR3 covers 16 residues. CDR1 and CDR2 (germline): LGHNA, YNFKEQ. CDR3 loop: CASSREDRGGDQPQHF. The CDR3 DNA, read in part, is TGTGCCAGCAGCCGGGAGGACAGGGGAGGCGATCAGCCC.

In its sample, this clone was seen many times. Read coverage stops 3 residues before the CDR3 terminus; the germline J gene supplies the remainder. The chain uses TRBV6-2 or TRBV6-3 and TRBJ1-4, with 7 bases that match TRBD1. The CDR3 is 15 residues long. CDR1 is MNHEY, CDR2 SVGEGT, per germline. J lost 6 bases, V lost 6 bases, and 10 bases had no gene match. This CDR3 reads CASRERQGEDEKLFF. The CDR3 bases that were read are TGTGCCAGCAGAGAGAGACAGGGTGAGGATGAAAAA.

At least ten counts were recorded for this clone. The CDR3 goes on 3 residues after the read ends, and that part is filled in from the germline J gene. The chain combines TRBV5-5 with TRBJ2-7; possible D gene TRBD2, 5 bases. Between the trimmed V and J ends, which lost 4 bases and 4 bases, there was a span of 9 bases. Germline values: CDR1 SGHKS, CDR2 YYEKEE (reference sequence). There are 12 residues in the CDR3. The sequenced CDR3 bases are TGTGCCAGCAGCCCGGGCGGGTACGAG. Its protein is CASSPGGYE. The entire CDR3 sequence reads CASSPGGYEQYF.

With respect to this clone: With the read ending 3 residues before the CDR3 end, the germline J gene is used to fill in that end. The chain carries TRBV5-1 and TRBJ1-1; 8 nucleotides match TRBD1. Unmatched junction bases numbered 11, after V lost 5 bases and J lost 5 bases. CDR3 size: 15 residues. CDR1 is SGHRS, CDR2 YFSETQ, per germline. The CDR3 bases that were read are TGCGCCAGCAGGATCGGCCTAACAGGGGGGACTGAA. As protein: CASRIGLTGGTE. The CDR3, in full, reads CASRIGLTGGTEAFF. The whole variable domain, remainder taken from reference TRBV5-1 and TRBJ1-1, is KAGVTQTPRYLIKTRGQQVTLSCSPISGHRSVSWYQQTPGQGLQFLFEYFSETQRNKGNFPGRFSGRQFSNSRSEMNVSTLELGDSALYLCASRIGLTGGTEAFFGQGTRLTVV.

There are a few counts of this clone. This could be a read error, since a much larger clone is one nucleotide away. The read halts 3 residues ahead of the CDR3 end, with the missing end drawn from the germline J gene. V gene TRBV19 combines with J gene TRBJ2-3; no firm D call. CDR3 size: 14 residues. Germline V gene sequence: CDR1 LNHDA, CDR2 SQIVND (reference sequence). The CDR3 is CASSMQPSGQPQYF. CDR3 bases read: TGTGCCAGTAGTATGCAGCCTTCGGGTCAGCCG.

This clone was picked up a small number of times. The read finishes 3 residues shy of the CDR3 end, and the germline J gene is used to complete it. The genes are TRBV18 and TRBJ1-2, with a weak D call TRBD1 (5 bases). The CDR3 runs to 15 residues. Germline CDR1 and CDR2: KGHSH and LQKENI. This CDR3 is CASSTGTSAYNDYTF. CDR3 DNA, as far as it was read: TGTGCCAGCTCAACCGGGACTAGTGCTTACAATGAC.